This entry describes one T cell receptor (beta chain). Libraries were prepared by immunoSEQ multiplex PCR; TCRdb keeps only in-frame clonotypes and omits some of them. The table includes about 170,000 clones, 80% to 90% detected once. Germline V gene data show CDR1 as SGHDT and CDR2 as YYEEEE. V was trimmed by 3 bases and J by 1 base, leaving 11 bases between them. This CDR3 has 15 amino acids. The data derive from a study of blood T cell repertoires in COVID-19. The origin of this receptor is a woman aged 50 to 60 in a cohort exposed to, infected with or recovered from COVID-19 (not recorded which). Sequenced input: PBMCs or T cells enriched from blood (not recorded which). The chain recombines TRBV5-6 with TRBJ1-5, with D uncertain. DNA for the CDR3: TGTGCCAGCAGCTCCTACATGAGGAGCAATCAGCCCCAGCATTTT. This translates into CASSSYMRSNQPQHF.